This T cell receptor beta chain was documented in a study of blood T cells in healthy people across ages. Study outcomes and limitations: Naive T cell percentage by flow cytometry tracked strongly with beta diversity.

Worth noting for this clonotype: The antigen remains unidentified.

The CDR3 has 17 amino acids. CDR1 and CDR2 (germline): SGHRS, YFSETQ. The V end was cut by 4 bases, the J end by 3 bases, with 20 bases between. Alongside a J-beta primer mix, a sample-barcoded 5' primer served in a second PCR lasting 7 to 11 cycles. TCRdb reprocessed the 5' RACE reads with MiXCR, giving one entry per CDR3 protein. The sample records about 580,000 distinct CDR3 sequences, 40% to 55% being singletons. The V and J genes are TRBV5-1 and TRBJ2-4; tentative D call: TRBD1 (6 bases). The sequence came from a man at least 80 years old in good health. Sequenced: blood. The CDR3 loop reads CASSPRSAGVVKNIQYF. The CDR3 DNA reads TGCGCCAGCAGCCCTCGCTCGGCAGGGGTGGTCAAAAACATTCAGTACTTC.